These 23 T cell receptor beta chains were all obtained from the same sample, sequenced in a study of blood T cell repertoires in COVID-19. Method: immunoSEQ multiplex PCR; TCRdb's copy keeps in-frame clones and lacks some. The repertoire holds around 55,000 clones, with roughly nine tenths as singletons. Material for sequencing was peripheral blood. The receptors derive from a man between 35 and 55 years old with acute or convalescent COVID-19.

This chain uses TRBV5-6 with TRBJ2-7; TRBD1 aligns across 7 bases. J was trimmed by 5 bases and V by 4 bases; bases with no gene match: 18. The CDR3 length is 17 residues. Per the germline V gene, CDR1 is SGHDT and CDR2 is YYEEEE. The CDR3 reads CASSRVVILRDSDEQYF. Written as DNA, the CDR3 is TGTGCCAGCAGCCGAGTCGTCATACTCCGGGACAGCGACGAGCAGTACTTC.

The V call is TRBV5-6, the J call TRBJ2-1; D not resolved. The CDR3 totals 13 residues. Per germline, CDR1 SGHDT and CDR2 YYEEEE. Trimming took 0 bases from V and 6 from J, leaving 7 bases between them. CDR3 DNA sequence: TGTGCCAGCAGCTTGGGACTGGTCAATGAGCAGTTCTTC. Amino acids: CASSLGLVNEQFF.

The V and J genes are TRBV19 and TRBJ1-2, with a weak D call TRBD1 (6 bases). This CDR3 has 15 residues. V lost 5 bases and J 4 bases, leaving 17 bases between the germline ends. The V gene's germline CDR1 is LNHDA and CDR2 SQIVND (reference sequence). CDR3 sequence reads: CASSAQGTRFYGYTF. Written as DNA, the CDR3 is TGTGCCAGTAGTGCCCAGGGGACAAGATTCTATGGCTACACCTTC.

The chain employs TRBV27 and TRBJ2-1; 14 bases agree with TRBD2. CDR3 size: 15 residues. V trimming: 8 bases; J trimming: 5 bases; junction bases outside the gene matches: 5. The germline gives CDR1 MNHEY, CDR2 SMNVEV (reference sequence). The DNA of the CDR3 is TGTGCCAGCCGGACTAGCGGGAGGCGCGACAATGAGCAGTTCTTC. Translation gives CASRTSGRRDNEQFF.

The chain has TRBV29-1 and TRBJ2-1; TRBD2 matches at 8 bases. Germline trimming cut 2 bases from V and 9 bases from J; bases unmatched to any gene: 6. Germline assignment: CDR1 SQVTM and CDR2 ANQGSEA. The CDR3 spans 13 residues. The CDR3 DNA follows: TGCAGCGTTGAAAGCGGGAGAAGCGTTGAGCAGTTCTTC. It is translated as CSVESGRSVEQFF.

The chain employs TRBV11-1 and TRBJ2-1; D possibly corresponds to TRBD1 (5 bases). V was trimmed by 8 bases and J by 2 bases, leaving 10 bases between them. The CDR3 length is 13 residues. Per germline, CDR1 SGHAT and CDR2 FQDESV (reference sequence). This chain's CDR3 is CASRRGPYNEQFF. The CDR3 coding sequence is TGTGCCAGCCGTAGGGGCCCCTACAATGAGCAGTTCTTC.

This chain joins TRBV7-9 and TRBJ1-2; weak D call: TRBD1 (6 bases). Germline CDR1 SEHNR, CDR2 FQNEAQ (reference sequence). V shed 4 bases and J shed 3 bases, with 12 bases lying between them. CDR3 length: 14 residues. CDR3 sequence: CASSSSDSYYGYTF. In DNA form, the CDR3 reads TGTGCCAGCAGCTCGTCGGACAGTTACTATGGCTACACCTTC.

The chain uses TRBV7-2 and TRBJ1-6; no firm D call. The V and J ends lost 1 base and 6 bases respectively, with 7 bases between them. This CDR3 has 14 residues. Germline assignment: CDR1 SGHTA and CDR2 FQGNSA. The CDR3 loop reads CASSLDQANSPLHF. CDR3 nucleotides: TGTGCCAGCAGCTTAGACCAGGCTAATTCACCCCTCCACTTT. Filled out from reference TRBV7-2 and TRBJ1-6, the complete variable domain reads GAGVSQSPSNKVTEKGKDVELRCDPISGHTALYWYRQSLGQGLEFLIYFQGNSAPDKSGLPSDRFSAERTGGSVSTLTIQRTQQEDSAVYLCASSLDQANSPLHFGNGTRLTVT.

For the CDR3, the DNA is TGTGCCAGCAGTTCCCTAAGGGACAGGGTGTACCAAGAGACCCAGTACTTC. It translates to CASSSLRDRVYQETQYF. This rearrangement joins TRBV11-2 to TRBJ2-5; TRBD1 matches 9 bases. The J segment lost 0 bases and the V segment lost 6 bases, leaving 11 bases of the junction unmatched. CDR1 and CDR2 (germline): SGHAT, FQNNGV. This CDR3 comprises 17 residues.

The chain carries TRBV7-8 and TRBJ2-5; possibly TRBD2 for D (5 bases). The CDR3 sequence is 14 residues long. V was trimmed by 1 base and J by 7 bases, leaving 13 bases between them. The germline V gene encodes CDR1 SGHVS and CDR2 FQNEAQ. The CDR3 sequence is CASSLVRDLGTQYF. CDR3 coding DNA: TGTGCCAGCAGCTTAGTCCGGGATCTGGGGACCCAGTACTTC.

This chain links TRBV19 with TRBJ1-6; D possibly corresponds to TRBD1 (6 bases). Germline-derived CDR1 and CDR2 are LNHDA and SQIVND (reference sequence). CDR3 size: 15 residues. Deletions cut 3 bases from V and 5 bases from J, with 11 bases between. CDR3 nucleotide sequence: TGTGCCAGTAGTATCGGACAGTCTAATAATTCACCCCTCCACTTT. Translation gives CASSIGQSNNSPLHF. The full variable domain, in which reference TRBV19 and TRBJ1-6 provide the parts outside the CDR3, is DGGITQSPKYLFRKEGQNVTLSCEQNLNHDAMYWYRQDPGQGLRLIYYSQIVNDFQKGDIAEGYSVSREKKESFPLTVTSAQKNPTAFYLCASSIGQSNNSPLHFGNGTRLTVT.

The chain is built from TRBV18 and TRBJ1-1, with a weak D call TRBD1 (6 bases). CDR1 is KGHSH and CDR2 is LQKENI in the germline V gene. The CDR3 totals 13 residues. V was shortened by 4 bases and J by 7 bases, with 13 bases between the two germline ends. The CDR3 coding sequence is TGTGCCAGCTCACTAACAGGGCAAAATGAAGCTTTCTTT. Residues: CASSLTGQNEAFF.

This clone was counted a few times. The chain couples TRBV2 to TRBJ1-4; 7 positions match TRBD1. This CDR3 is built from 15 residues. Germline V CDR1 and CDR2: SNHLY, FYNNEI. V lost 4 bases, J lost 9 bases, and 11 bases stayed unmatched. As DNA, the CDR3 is TGTGCCAGCAGTGCGACCAGGGGGTTTAAGAAAAAACTGTTTTTT. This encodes CASSATRGFKKKLFF.

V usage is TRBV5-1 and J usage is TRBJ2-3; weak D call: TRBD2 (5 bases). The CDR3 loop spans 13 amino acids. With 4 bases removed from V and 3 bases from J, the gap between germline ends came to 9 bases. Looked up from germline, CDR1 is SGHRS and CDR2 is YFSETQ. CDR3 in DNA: TGCGCCAGCAGCCCGCCGGGGACAGATACGCAGTATTTT. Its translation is CASSPPGTDTQYF.

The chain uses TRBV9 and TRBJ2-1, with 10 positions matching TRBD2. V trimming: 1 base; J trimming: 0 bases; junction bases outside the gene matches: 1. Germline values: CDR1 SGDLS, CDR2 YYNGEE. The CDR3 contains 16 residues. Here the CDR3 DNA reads TGTGCCAGCAGCGTAACTAGCGGGGTCTCCTACAATGAGCAGTTCTTC. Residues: CASSVTSGVSYNEQFF. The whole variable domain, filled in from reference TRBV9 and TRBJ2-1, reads DSGVTQTPKHLITATGQRVTLRCSPRSGDLSVYWYQQSLDQGLQFLIQYYNGEERAKGNILERFSAQQFPDLHSELNLSSLELGDSALYFCASSVTSGVSYNEQFFGPGTRLTVL.

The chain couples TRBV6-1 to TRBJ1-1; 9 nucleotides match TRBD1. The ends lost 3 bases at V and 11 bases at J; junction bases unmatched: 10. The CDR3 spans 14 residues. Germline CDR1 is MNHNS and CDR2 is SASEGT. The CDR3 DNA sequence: TGTGCCAGCAGTGACCGGGACAGGGTAAGAGGGGCTTTCTTT. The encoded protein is CASSDRDRVRGAFF.

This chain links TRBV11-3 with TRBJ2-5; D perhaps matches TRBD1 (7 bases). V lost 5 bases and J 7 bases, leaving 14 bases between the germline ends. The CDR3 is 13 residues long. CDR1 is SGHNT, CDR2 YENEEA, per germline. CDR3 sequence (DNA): TGTGCCAGCAGCGCGGGACAGCAGTTGACCCAGTACTTC. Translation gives CASSAGQQLTQYF.

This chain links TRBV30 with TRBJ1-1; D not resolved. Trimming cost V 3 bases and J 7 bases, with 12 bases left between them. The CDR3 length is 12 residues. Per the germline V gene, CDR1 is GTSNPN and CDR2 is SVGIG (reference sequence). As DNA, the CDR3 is TGTGCCTGGAGCCCCGCGGTGGGTGAAGCTTTCTTT. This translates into CAWSPAVGEAFF.

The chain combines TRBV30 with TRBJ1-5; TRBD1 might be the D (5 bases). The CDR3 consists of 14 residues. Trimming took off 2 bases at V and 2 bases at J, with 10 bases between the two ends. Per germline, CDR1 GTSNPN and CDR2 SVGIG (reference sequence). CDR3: CAWSPGLGNQPQHF. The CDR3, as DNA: TGTGCCTGGAGTCCAGGGTTGGGCAATCAGCCCCAGCATTTT.

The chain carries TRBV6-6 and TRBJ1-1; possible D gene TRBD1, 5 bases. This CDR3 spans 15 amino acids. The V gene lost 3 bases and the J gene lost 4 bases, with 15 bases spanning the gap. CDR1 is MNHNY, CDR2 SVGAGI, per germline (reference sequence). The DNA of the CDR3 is TGTGCCAGCAGTTATGGAGGGGCTAGTGGCACTGAAGCTTTCTTT. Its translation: CASSYGGASGTEAFF.

The CDR3 region is CASSYEIHNEQFF. The CDR3 DNA sequence: TGTGCCAGCAGTTATGAGATCCACAATGAGCAGTTCTTC. This chain connects TRBV6-6 to TRBJ2-1; no firm D call. V lost 3 bases and J 5 bases, leaving 8 bases between the germline ends. Germline CDR1 MNHNY, CDR2 SVGAGI (reference sequence). The CDR3 is 13 amino acids.

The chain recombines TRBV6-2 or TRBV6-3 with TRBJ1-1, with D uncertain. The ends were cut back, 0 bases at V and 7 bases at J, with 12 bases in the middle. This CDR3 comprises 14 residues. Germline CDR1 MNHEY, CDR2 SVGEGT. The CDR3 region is CASSYSSLGVEAFF. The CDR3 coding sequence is TGTGCCAGCAGTTACTCTTCCCTGGGAGTTGAAGCTTTCTTT.

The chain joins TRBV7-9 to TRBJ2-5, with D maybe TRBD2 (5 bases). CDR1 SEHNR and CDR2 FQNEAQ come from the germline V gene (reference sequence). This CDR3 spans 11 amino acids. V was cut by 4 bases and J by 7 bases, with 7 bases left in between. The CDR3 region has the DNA TGTGCCAGCAGCTCAGCGGCGACCCAGTACTTC. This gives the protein CASSSAATQYF.